Presented here are 32 T cell receptor beta chains from one specimen sequenced in a study of blood T cell repertoires in COVID-19. Clones were read by immunoSEQ multiplex PCR, and TCRdb kept only the in-frame ones, dropping some. Among over 250,000 clones listed, roughly nine tenths were seen once. The sequencing input was PBMCs or T cells enriched from blood (not recorded which). Every receptor here comes from a woman between 18 and 29 years old who had recovered from COVID-19.

The DNA for the CDR3 is TGTGCCAGCGGACCCGGGACTAGCGGGGACAATGAGCAGTTCTTC. This codes for CASGPGTSGDNEQFF. The rearrangement joins TRBV5-4 to TRBJ2-1; 13 nucleotides align to TRBD2. Germline CDR1 is SGHNT and CDR2 is YYREEE (reference sequence). The CDR3 runs 15 residues. V shed 7 bases, J shed 5 bases, and the junction held 6 bases outside the gene matches.

The genes are TRBV4-2 and TRBJ1-4, with TRBD1 identical over 8 bases. Per the germline V gene, CDR1 is LGHNA and CDR2 is YNFKEQ. The V gene end was trimmed by 8 bases and the J gene end by 1 base; junction bases not matched to a gene: 9. There are 16 residues in the CDR3. CDR3 in DNA: TGTGCCAGCTTACCGGGACAGGAGGAAACTAATGAAAAACTGTTTTTT. Protein: CASLPGQEETNEKLFF.

V and J are TRBV28 and TRBJ1-6; 11 bases agree with TRBD1. With V trimmed by 7 bases and J by 8 bases, 4 bases remained unmatched. From germline, CDR1 is MDHEN and CDR2 SYDVKM. The CDR3 length is 14 residues. CDR3: CASIRTGGYSPLHF. CDR3 nucleotides: TGTGCCAGCATACGGACAGGGGGCTATTCACCCCTCCACTTT.

The chain recombines TRBV3-1 (or the pseudogene TRBV3-2) with TRBJ2-5; 8 nucleotides line up with TRBD1. This CDR3 spans 19 amino acids. Germline assignment: CDR1 LGHDT and CDR2 YNNKEL (reference sequence). After removal of 0 bases from V and 5 bases from J, the junction contained 17 bases not matched to a gene. DNA for the CDR3: TGTGCCAGCAGCCAAGAAGGAATTAGATTGGGACAGGAATGGGAGACCCAGTACTTC. It yields the protein CASSQEGIRLGQEWETQYF.

This chain joins TRBV5-1 and TRBJ2-3; weak D call: TRBD1 (6 bases). The CDR3 runs to 14 residues. CDR1 is SGHRS, CDR2 YFSETQ, per germline. V lost 2 bases and J lost 6, with 13 bases in between. CDR3 region: CASSFTGYGDTQYF. The CDR3 DNA is TGCGCCAGCAGCTTTACAGGGTATGGTGATACGCAGTATTTT.

This clone was found once. V gene TRBV28 combines with J gene TRBJ2-2; D perhaps matches TRBD1 (5 bases). The germline CDR1 and CDR2 sequences are MDHEN and SYDVKM. The CDR3 totals 17 residues. V lost 5 bases, J lost 4 bases, and 20 bases lay in between. The CDR3 sequence: CASSAPAVGRGTGELFF. The CDR3 bases are TGTGCCAGCAGTGCCCCCGCGGTGGGGCGAGGCACCGGGGAGCTGTTTTTT.

The chain employs TRBV4-2 and TRBJ2-7, with D possibly being TRBD2 (5 bases). V gave up 0 bases and J gave up 3 bases, with 12 bases separating them. The CDR3 extends over 15 amino acids. Germline V gives CDR1 LGHNA, CDR2 YNFKEQ. The CDR3 spells CASSQERGSGYEQYF. In DNA, the CDR3 is TGTGCCAGCAGCCAAGAGAGAGGGTCCGGCTACGAGCAGTACTTC.

CDR3 amino acids: CASSSGGWGDTQYF. CDR3 nucleotide sequence: TGTGCCAGCAGCTCCGGGGGTTGGGGAGATACGCAGTATTTT. The chain uses TRBV5-4 and TRBJ2-3, with D tentatively TRBD2 (6 bases). Germline V lookup: CDR1 SGHNT, CDR2 YYREEE (reference sequence). The length of the CDR3 is 14 residues. Trimming left V 3 bases short and J 5 bases short, with 13 bases between.

This CDR3 reads CASSDQGQLTDTQYF. The DNA for the CDR3 is TGCGCCAGCAGCGACCAGGGACAGCTCACAGATACGCAGTATTTT. The chain uses TRBV5-1 and TRBJ2-3; 7 bases agree with TRBD1. Germline V gives CDR1 SGHRS, CDR2 YFSETQ. The V segment lost 4 bases and the J segment 2 bases; nucleotides outside the gene matches: 7. The CDR3 totals 15 residues. Full variable domain (outside the CDR3, taken from reference TRBV5-1 and TRBJ2-3): KAGVTQTPRYLIKTRGQQVTLSCSPISGHRSVSWYQQTPGQGLQFLFEYFSETQRNKGNFPGRFSGRQFSNSRSEMNVSTLELGDSALYLCASSDQGQLTDTQYFGPGTRLTVL.

This clone has a handful of counts. CDR3 coding DNA: TGTGCCAGTAATGAGGGACAGGGCTCTGAAGCTTTCTTT. Translating gives CASNEGQGSEAFF. The V gene is TRBV19, the J gene TRBJ1-1; 9 bases align to TRBD1. The CDR3 spans 13 residues. Germline CDR1 is LNHDA and CDR2 is SQIVND (reference sequence). Germline trimming cut 7 bases from V and 6 bases from J; bases unmatched to any gene: 6.

V gene TRBV5-4 combines with J gene TRBJ2-7, with TRBD2 matching 8 bases. Germline V gene lookup returns CDR1 SGHNT and CDR2 YYREEE (reference sequence). V lost 0 bases and J lost 3; bases outside the gene matches: 5. The CDR3 runs 15 residues. CDR3 region: CASSLEAGGFYEQYF. The CDR3 nucleotides read TGTGCCAGCAGCTTGGAGGCGGGGGGCTTCTACGAGCAGTACTTC.

The genes are TRBV5-4 and TRBJ1-1, with no clear D. V gave up 4 bases and J gave up 3 bases, with 19 bases separating them. The CDR3 length is 16 residues. Per germline, CDR1 SGHNT and CDR2 YYREEE (reference sequence). CDR3 bases: TGTGCCAGCAGCCCCCAATGGGCCGCAGCTGACACTGAAGCTTTCTTT. It is translated as CASSPQWAAADTEAFF.

V usage is TRBV5-1 and J usage is TRBJ2-5; D uncertain. V was pared by 0 bases and J by 3 bases, with 6 bases between. The CDR3 is made up of 13 amino acids. The germline V gene encodes CDR1 SGHRS and CDR2 YFSETQ. The CDR3 loop reads CASSLVVEETQYF. The CDR3 bases are TGCGCCAGCAGCTTGGTGGTAGAAGAGACCCAGTACTTC.

The chain combines TRBV5-1 with TRBJ2-3; D remains ambiguous. V shed 1 base and J shed 0 bases, with 9 bases lying between them. This CDR3 comprises 15 residues. Germline CDR1 SGHRS, CDR2 YFSETQ. CDR3 nucleotide sequence: TGCGCCAGCAGCTTGATCCCAGAAAGCACAGATACGCAGTATTTT. This gives the protein CASSLIPESTDTQYF. Filled out from reference TRBV5-1 and TRBJ2-3, the complete variable domain reads KAGVTQTPRYLIKTRGQQVTLSCSPISGHRSVSWYQQTPGQGLQFLFEYFSETQRNKGNFPGRFSGRQFSNSRSEMNVSTLELGDSALYLCASSLIPESTDTQYFGPGTRLTVL.

The chain joins TRBV6-5 to TRBJ1-2; the D is unclear. The CDR3 is 13 amino acids. Trimming pared 5 bases from V and 7 bases from J, leaving 14 bases between. Germline V CDR1 and CDR2: MNHEY, SVGAGI. The CDR3 DNA reads as TGTGCCAGCAGTCTTAGCGGTTCGGTTGGCTACACCTTC. This sequence encodes CASSLSGSVGYTF.

V is TRBV7-2 and J is TRBJ2-1; TRBD2 matches at 16 bases. With 5 bases clipped from V and 9 bases from J, the junction kept 7 bases outside the gene matches. The CDR3 is 16 amino acids. Per the germline V gene, CDR1 is SGHTA and CDR2 is FQGNSA. CDR3 DNA: TGTGCCAGCAGCCTGGGACTAGCGGGGGGGTTAGGTGAGCAGTTCTTC. Translation: CASSLGLAGGLGEQFF.

This clone was found once. The chain uses TRBV7-6 and TRBJ2-1; 10 positions agree with TRBD2. This CDR3 is built from 14 residues. Trimming at V came to 4 bases and at J to 8 bases, leaving 5 bases not matched to a gene. Germline CDR1 reads SGHVS; CDR2 reads FNYEAQ. The CDR3 loop is CASSSLAGSYEQFF. The CDR3 region has the DNA TGTGCCAGCAGCTCACTAGCGGGGAGTTATGAGCAGTTCTTC. The full variable domain, completed using reference TRBV7-6 and TRBJ2-1, is GAGVSQSPRYKVTKRGQDVALRCDPISGHVSLYWYRQALGQGPEFLTYFNYEAQQDKSGLPNDRFSAERPEGSISTLTIQRTEQRDSAMYRCASSSLAGSYEQFFGPGTRLTVL.

This rearrangement joins TRBV20-1 to TRBJ1-5; D perhaps matches TRBD1 (5 bases). Germline values: CDR1 DFQATT, CDR2 SNEGSKA (reference sequence). V lost 3 bases, J lost 3 bases, and 9 bases lay in between. This CDR3 contains 13 residues. The CDR3 bases are TGCAGTGCTAGTGACAGTTACAATCAGCCCCAGCATTTT. This translates into CSASDSYNQPQHF.

This clone appeared a single time. The chain employs TRBV9 and TRBJ1-6; a possible D gene is TRBD1 (5 bases). This CDR3 is built from 15 residues. Germline loops: CDR1 SGDLS, CDR2 YYNGEE. Between the trimmed V and J ends, which lost 0 bases and 6 bases, there was a span of 10 bases. CDR3 bases: TGTGCCAGCAGCGTAGAAGGGGCAGTTAATTCACCCCTCCACTTT. Its protein product is CASSVEGAVNSPLHF.

This clone was seen only once. The chain joins TRBV7-9 to TRBJ1-4; no clear D gene. Trimming removed 1 base at V and 8 bases at J, with 17 bases between. The length of the CDR3 is 16 residues. CDR1 is SEHNR and CDR2 is FQNEAQ in the germline V gene (reference sequence). CDR3 DNA: TGTGCCAGCAGCTTAGGACATAGAGGGAAGGGAGAAAAACTGTTTTTT. Its translation is CASSLGHRGKGEKLFF.

The chain links TRBV19 to TRBJ1-1, with a weak D call TRBD1 (5 bases). Trimming pared 3 bases from V and 0 bases from J, leaving 11 bases between. CDR3 size: 15 residues. Looked up from germline, CDR1 is LNHDA and CDR2 is SQIVND (reference sequence). Here the CDR3 reads CASSILGPVNTEAFF. The CDR3 DNA reads TGTGCCAGTAGTATTTTGGGGCCGGTGAACACTGAAGCTTTCTTT.

This chain connects TRBV10-3 to TRBJ1-5; the match to TRBD1 covers 8 bases. Losses at the gene ends were 2 bases for V and 4 bases for J; bases not matched to a gene: 1. The germline CDR1 and CDR2 sequences are ENHRY and SYGVKD. The CDR3 loop spans 14 amino acids. DNA of the CDR3: TGTGCCATCAGTGAGGACAGGGGTAATCAGCCCCAGCATTTT. Amino acid sequence: CAISEDRGNQPQHF.

The chain links TRBV28 to TRBJ1-2, with 10 bases matching TRBD1. Germline V gives CDR1 MDHEN, CDR2 SYDVKM. After removal of 6 bases from V and 4 bases from J, the junction contained 8 bases not matched to a gene. The CDR3 runs to 15 residues. The DNA of the CDR3 is TGTGCCAGCAGAGGACAGGGGGTCCTTGCCTATGGCTACACCTTC. It codes for CASRGQGVLAYGYTF.

This clone was seen just once. The gene calls are TRBV20-1 and TRBJ1-1; D gene uncertain. CDR3 length: 11 residues. CDR1 and CDR2 (germline): DFQATT, SNEGSKA (reference sequence). Trimming cost V 8 bases and J 5 bases, with 12 bases left between them. The CDR3 coding sequence is TGCAGTCTGGCAGGACTGACTGAAGCTTTCTTT. Translated: CSLAGLTEAFF.

V and J are TRBV6-5 and TRBJ1-6; the D is unclear. V was shortened by 5 bases and J by 3 bases, with 11 bases between the two germline ends. Germline-derived CDR1 and CDR2 are MNHEY and SVGAGI. The CDR3 consists of 15 residues. CDR3 residues: CASSPRDLYNSPLHF. CDR3 nucleotide sequence: TGTGCCAGCAGTCCCCGGGATCTCTATAATTCACCCCTCCACTTT.

This clone was observed a single time. The chain combines TRBV29-1 with TRBJ2-1; TRBD1 agrees at 7 bases. CDR3 size: 12 residues. Per the germline V gene, CDR1 is SQVTM and CDR2 is ANQGSEA. V lost 7 bases to trimming and J lost 4 bases; unmatched junction nucleotides: 4. The DNA for the CDR3 is TGCAGCGGTCGACAGGGTTACAATGAGCAGTTCTTC. This encodes CSGRQGYNEQFF.

This rearrangement joins TRBV28 to TRBJ2-7; D is possibly TRBD1 (6 bases). This CDR3 has 14 residues. V was clipped by 5 bases and J by 0 bases, with 11 bases between them. The germline V gene has CDR1 MDHEN and CDR2 SYDVKM. CDR3 in amino acids: CASSTRDNSYEQYF. CDR3 nucleotide sequence: TGTGCCAGCAGTACACGGGACAACTCCTACGAGCAGTACTTC.

V is TRBV11-3 and J is TRBJ1-2, with D possibly TRBD1 on 6 matching bases. Trimming took 1 base from V and 4 from J, leaving 10 bases between them. The CDR3 length is 14 residues. Germline assignment: CDR1 SGHNT and CDR2 YENEEA. The CDR3 region has the DNA TGTGCCAGCAGCTTAGCCAGGGGCGCCTATGGCTACACCTTC. It is translated as CASSLARGAYGYTF.

This chain uses TRBV27 with TRBJ1-2, with 9 bases aligning to TRBD1. After removal of 4 bases from V and 7 bases from J, the junction contained 10 bases not matched to a gene. The CDR3 has 15 amino acids. Per germline, CDR1 MNHEY and CDR2 SMNVEV (reference sequence). The CDR3 nucleotides are TGTGCCAGCAGTTCTGCCGGGACAGGGTATACTGGCTACACCTTC. Translated, it gives CASSSAGTGYTGYTF.

J is TRBJ2-1 and V is TRBV20-1; 7 bases are shared with TRBD2. V dropped 3 bases and J dropped 9; count of bases not matched to a gene: 11. This CDR3 has 14 amino acids. Germline CDR1 reads DFQATT; CDR2 reads SNEGSKA (reference sequence). CDR3 nucleotide sequence: TGCAGTGCTAGTCGCGCTAGCGGTATTAGTGAGCAGTTCTTC. It is translated as CSASRASGISEQFF.

The chain uses TRBV28 and TRBJ2-1; D is ambiguous. The ends were cut back, 4 bases at V and 6 bases at J, with 7 bases in the middle. The CDR3 is 12 amino acids. CDR1 is MDHEN and CDR2 is SYDVKM in the germline V gene. The CDR3 loop reads CASSSSPNEQFF. CDR3 sequence (DNA): TGTGCCAGCAGTTCCTCCCCCAATGAGCAGTTCTTC.

The chain uses TRBV19 and TRBJ2-5; D gene unclear. V lost 1 base to trimming and J lost 5 bases, with 17 bases between them. Looked up from germline, CDR1 is LNHDA and CDR2 is SQIVND (reference sequence). The CDR3 spans 16 residues. The CDR3 DNA follows: TGTGCCAGTAGTATAGTGGGTGGTGACGGGTCGGAGACCCAGTACTTC. This sequence encodes CASSIVGGDGSETQYF.